This TCR beta chain was identified during a study of graft-versus-host responses after intestinal transplantation. On the study more broadly: As for transplant type, recipients had multivisceral, liver-intestinal, or isolated intestinal grafts. All of the recipients had induction that used anti-thymocyte globulin, then tacrolimus and steroids for about 3 years. Whole-study results and caveats: Recipient marrow contained GvH clones, some of which appeared first in ileum or blood. Early post-transplant HvG declines showed an association with peak circulating GvH clone levels.

The assay was immunoSEQ multiplex PCR, and TCRdb's table has in-frame clones only and misses some. This table has more than 100,000 clones, 80% to 95% appearing once. This CDR3 spans 14 amino acids. The germline V gene encodes CDR1 MDHEN and CDR2 SYDVKM. With 2 bases removed from V and 5 bases from J, the gap between germline ends came to 12 bases. A word on this clone: Its antigen remains unidentified.

Sequencing was performed on unstimulated CD4+ T cells sorted from spleen or lymph node cells, taken before intestinal transplant. This clonotype was obtained from a human donor who received an intestinal transplant. The chain joins TRBV28 to TRBJ1-1; tentatively, D is TRBD1 (5 bases). Here the CDR3 DNA reads TGTGCCAGCAGTTTAGGGGGGAGGCAGACTGAAGCTTTCTTT. Translating it yields CASSLGGRQTEAFF.